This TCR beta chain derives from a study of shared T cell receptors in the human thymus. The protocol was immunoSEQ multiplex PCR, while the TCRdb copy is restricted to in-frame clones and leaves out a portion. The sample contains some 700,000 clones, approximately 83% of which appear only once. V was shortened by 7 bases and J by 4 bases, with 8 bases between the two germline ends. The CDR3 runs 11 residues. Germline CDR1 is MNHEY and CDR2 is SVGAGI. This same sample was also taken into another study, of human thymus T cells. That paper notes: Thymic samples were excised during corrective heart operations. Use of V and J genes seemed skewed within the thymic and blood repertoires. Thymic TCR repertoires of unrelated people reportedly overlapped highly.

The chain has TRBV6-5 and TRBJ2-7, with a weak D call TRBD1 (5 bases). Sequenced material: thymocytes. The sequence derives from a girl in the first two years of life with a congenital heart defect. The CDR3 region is CASKRQYEQYF. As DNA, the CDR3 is TGTGCCAGCAAGAGACAGTACGAGCAGTACTTC.